A single sample gave rise to the 28 T cell receptor beta chains below, sequenced in a study of control samples from healthy donors and cancer patients. Assay: immunoSEQ multiplex PCR; the TCRdb copy retains only in-frame clones and omits some. The profile shows about 130,000 clones, 80% to 95% of them singletons. The sample consisted of blood. Receptors were obtained from a young man in good health.

The table lists this clone with a count of one. CDR3 protein: CASSTGQGASYEQYV. DNA of the CDR3: TGTGCCAGCAGCACGGGACAGGGGGCCTCCTACGAGCAGTACGTC. This chain joins TRBV5-5 and TRBJ2-7, with 12 positions matching TRBD1. Germline V CDR1 and CDR2: SGHKS, YYEKEE (reference sequence). V gave up 4 bases and J gave up 0 bases; unmatched junction bases: 2. The CDR3 extends over 15 amino acids.

The chain couples TRBV6-5 to TRBJ1-3; a weak D match, TRBD1 (5 bases). The CDR3 runs to 15 residues. Germline V gene data show CDR1 as MNHEY and CDR2 as SVGAGI. V lost 0 bases to trimming and J lost 1 base, with 7 bases between them. The CDR3, as DNA: TGTGCCAGCAGTTACTCTCAGGGATCTGGAAACACCATATATTTT. Amino acids: CASSYSQGSGNTIYF.

The chain combines TRBV28 with TRBJ1-3, with D unresolved. In germline, CDR1 is MDHEN, CDR2 SYDVKM. V lost 2 bases and J lost 4, with 12 bases in between. The CDR3 spans 15 residues. DNA for the CDR3: TGTGCCAGCAGTTTAAGACAAGTTTCCGGAAACACCATATATTTT. Translating it yields CASSLRQVSGNTIYF.

The chain recombines TRBV10-2 with TRBJ2-1; 8 bases agree with TRBD2. This CDR3 has 12 residues. Germline V CDR1 and CDR2: WSHSY, SAAADI. J gave up 10 bases and V 5 bases, and 4 bases lay outside the gene matches. DNA for the CDR3: TGCGCCAGCAGTCCGGGACTAGAAGAGCAGTTCTTC. This sequence encodes CASSPGLEEQFF.

V usage is TRBV7-9 and J usage is TRBJ1-1; a possible D gene is TRBD1 (5 bases). Germline-derived CDR1 and CDR2 are SEHNR and FQNEAQ (reference sequence). CDR3 length equals 18 residues. The V end lost 1 base, the J end lost 5 bases, and 23 bases lay between the germline ends. The DNA of the CDR3 is TGTGCCAGCAGCTTAGTGCAGGGTGGTAAACGTATTCCTACTGAAGCTTTCTTT. This translates into CASSLVQGGKRIPTEAFF.

CDR3 coding DNA: TGTGCCAGCAGTGATTCTGGGTTTCTAAACTCCTACAATGAGCAGTTCTTC. Protein: CASSDSGFLNSYNEQFF. The chain carries TRBV6-1 and TRBJ2-1; unclear D gene. The V end was cut by 3 bases, the J end by 0 bases, with 15 bases between. The CDR3 extends over 17 amino acids. CDR1 and CDR2 from the germline V gene are MNHNS and SASEGT.

This chain connects TRBV29-1 to TRBJ2-7; TRBD1 aligns across 11 bases. Germline V gene data show CDR1 as SQVTM and CDR2 as ANQGSEA. The CDR3 spans 12 residues. With V trimmed by 6 bases and J by 5 bases, 3 bases remained unmatched. The CDR3 DNA reads as TGCAGCGTGAGGACAGGGGGCAACGAGCAGTACTTC. Translating gives CSVRTGGNEQYF.

This chain joins TRBV11-3 and TRBJ1-2, with no clear D. V shed 0 bases and J shed 1 base, with 12 bases lying between them. Looked up from germline, CDR1 is SGHNT and CDR2 is YENEEA. This CDR3 comprises 16 residues. The CDR3 bases are TGTGCCAGCAGCTTAGATCGAAGAGGCCATAACTATGGCTACACCTTC. Protein sequence: CASSLDRRGHNYGYTF.

The chain recombines TRBV29-1 with TRBJ2-7, with D unresolved. CDR1 and CDR2 from the germline V gene are SQVTM and ANQGSEA. The CDR3 contains 13 residues. V was clipped by 7 bases and J by 0 bases, with 13 bases between them. The CDR3 DNA is TGCAGCGCAAGCTTCAGTACCTCCTACGAGCAGTACTTC. This encodes CSASFSTSYEQYF.

V gene TRBV6-5 combines with J gene TRBJ1-1; 7 nucleotides match TRBD1. CDR3 size: 16 residues. Germline lookup yields CDR1 MNHEY and CDR2 SVGAGI. Trimming took 1 base from V and 5 from J; bases not matched to a gene: 10. The CDR3 here is CASSYFRRAGGTEAFF. Written as DNA, the CDR3 is TGTGCCAGCAGTTACTTTCGTAGGGCAGGGGGTACTGAAGCTTTCTTT.

The J gene is TRBJ1-2, the V gene TRBV11-1; weak D call: TRBD1 (5 bases). The germline V gene encodes CDR1 SGHAT and CDR2 FQDESV (reference sequence). Between the trimmed V and J ends, which lost 2 bases and 6 bases, there was a span of 16 bases. CDR3 size: 15 residues. This chain's CDR3 is CASSLNGQGGHGYTF. CDR3 in DNA: TGTGCCAGCAGCTTAAACGGGCAGGGCGGTCATGGCTACACCTTC.

This chain uses TRBV28 with TRBJ1-4; TRBD1 matches 8 bases. The germline CDR1 and CDR2 sequences are MDHEN and SYDVKM. This CDR3 spans 16 amino acids. Unmatched junction bases numbered 6, after V lost 6 bases and J lost 0 bases. Here the CDR3 reads CASSRGQGTTNEKLFF. The DNA for the CDR3 is TGTGCCAGCAGCCGTGGACAGGGCACAACTAATGAAAAACTGTTTTTT.

The J gene is TRBJ1-1, the V gene TRBV10-3; D may be TRBD1 (5 bases). V was shortened by 7 bases and J by 0 bases, with 12 bases between the two germline ends. CDR1 and CDR2 (germline): ENHRY, SYGVKD. The CDR3 covers 14 residues. In DNA, the CDR3 is TGTGCCATCAAAGGCCGGGGCATGAACACTGAAGCTTTCTTT. Its protein is CAIKGRGMNTEAFF.

The genes are TRBV7-9 and TRBJ2-2; possibly TRBD2 for D (6 bases). Germline V gene data show CDR1 as SEHNR and CDR2 as FQNEAQ (reference sequence). The CDR3 sequence is 13 residues long. Here the CDR3 reads CAFRGGKTGELFF. The CDR3 bases are TGTGCTTTCCGGGGAGGAAAAACCGGGGAGCTGTTTTTT.

This rearrangement joins TRBV7-2 to TRBJ1-4; D not resolved. Trimming shortened V by 4 bases and J by 3 bases, and 12 bases separated the two germline ends. The CDR3 is 15 amino acids. Germline-derived CDR1 and CDR2 are SGHTA and FQGNSA. The CDR3 protein is CASSSPEAANEKLFF. CDR3 in DNA: TGTGCCAGCAGCTCCCCCGAAGCGGCTAATGAAAAACTGTTTTTT.

The chain is built from TRBV6-1 and TRBJ1-4; TRBD1 is a possible D gene (6 bases). V lost 2 bases, J lost 5 bases, and 12 bases lay in between. Germline values: CDR1 MNHNS, CDR2 SASEGT. This CDR3 comprises 15 residues. This CDR3 is CASSEFRGSNEKLFF. CDR3 coding DNA: TGTGCCAGCAGTGAATTTAGGGGGTCCAATGAAAAACTGTTTTTT.

The chain links TRBV18 to TRBJ2-7; 9 nucleotides match TRBD2. With V trimmed by 3 bases and J by 9 bases, 12 bases remained unmatched. There are 15 residues in the CDR3. CDR1 and CDR2 (germline): KGHSH, LQKENI. The CDR3 loop is CASSPEVAGVYRQYV. Written as DNA, the CDR3 is TGTGCCAGCTCACCCGAAGTAGCGGGAGTCTACCGGCAGTACGTC.

V is TRBV5-1 and J is TRBJ1-4; 7 positions match TRBD1. The V gene end was trimmed by 4 bases and the J gene end by 8 bases; junction bases not matched to a gene: 17. Germline CDR1 reads SGHRS; CDR2 reads YFSETQ. CDR3 size: 17 residues. As DNA, the CDR3 is TGCGCCAGCAGCCCACGGACCATACAGGGGTTGAACGAAAAACTGTTTTTT. Translating gives CASSPRTIQGLNEKLFF.

The genes are TRBV5-1 and TRBJ1-1; D unresolved. Germline V gene data show CDR1 as SGHRS and CDR2 as YFSETQ. The CDR3 is 12 residues long. Trimming removed 1 base from V and 6 bases from J, with 7 bases in between. CDR3 protein: CASSLTGSEAFF. The CDR3 DNA is TGCGCCAGCAGCTTGACTGGTTCTGAAGCTTTCTTT. The full variable domain, in which reference TRBV5-1 and TRBJ1-1 provide the parts outside the CDR3, is KAGVTQTPRYLIKTRGQQVTLSCSPISGHRSVSWYQQTPGQGLQFLFEYFSETQRNKGNFPGRFSGRQFSNSRSEMNVSTLELGDSALYLCASSLTGSEAFFGQGTRLTVV.

This rearrangement joins TRBV30 to TRBJ2-4; 11 positions agree with TRBD1. From germline, CDR1 is GTSNPN and CDR2 SVGIG (reference sequence). The V gene end was trimmed by 1 base and the J gene end by 2 bases; junction bases not matched to a gene: 7. This CDR3 has 17 amino acids. CDR3 coding DNA: TGTGCCTGGAGTGCGGACAGGGGGCCGGGATCCAAAAACATTCAGTACTTC. This gives the protein CAWSADRGPGSKNIQYF.

For this clone: Because the CDR3's place on the DNA is in doubt, the DNA is left out and the CDR3 is given as listed by TCRdb. The chain links TRBV7-2 to TRBJ2-1; TRBD1, the D gene given by the table, was not confirmed from the DNA. 15 amino acids form the CDR3, both terminal residues included. Per germline, CDR1 SGHTA and CDR2 FQGNSA. The CDR3 reads CASSFGPGVGNEQFF.

The chain uses TRBV6-2 or TRBV6-3 and TRBJ2-3; TRBD1 aligns across 8 bases. This CDR3 region has 17 residues. The germline V gene encodes CDR1 MNHEY and CDR2 SVGEGT. With 0 bases clipped from V and 1 base from J, the junction kept 6 bases outside the gene matches. Here the CDR3 DNA reads TGTGCCAGCAGTTACTCTTGGACAGGGAGCGGCACAGATACGCAGTATTTT. Translated: CASSYSWTGSGTDTQYF.

This rearrangement joins TRBV4-3 to TRBJ2-6; TRBD2 is a possible D gene (5 bases). V was clipped by 5 bases and J by 4 bases, with 15 bases between them. CDR3 length equals 16 residues. Germline CDR1 LGHNA, CDR2 YSLEER. This chain's CDR3 is CASSAGLAGGANVLTF. DNA for the CDR3: TGCGCCAGCAGCGCCGGGCTGGCGGGCGGGGCCAACGTCCTGACTTTC.

The chain combines TRBV13 with TRBJ2-5; 13 bases line up with TRBD2. The CDR3 contains 17 residues. In germline, CDR1 is PRHDT, CDR2 FYEKMQ (reference sequence). V was clipped by 3 bases and J by 1 base; unmatched bases: 5. CDR3 amino acids: CASSLTSGGRSQETQYF. In DNA form, the CDR3 reads TGTGCCAGCAGCTTGACTAGCGGGGGGCGTAGCCAAGAGACCCAGTACTTC.

The V and J genes are TRBV7-8 and TRBJ1-2; maybe TRBD1 (6 bases). With 2 bases removed from V and 7 bases from J, the gap between germline ends came to 11 bases. Germline V gene lookup returns CDR1 SGHVS and CDR2 FQNEAQ. The CDR3 covers 13 residues. CDR3 sequence: CASSLRGGGGYTF. In nucleotides, the CDR3 is TGTGCCAGCAGCTTACGGGGGGGCGGTGGCTACACCTTC.

Remarks on this clone: One junction end disagrees with the germline gene, perhaps due to a read error. V gene TRBV5-1 combines with J gene TRBJ2-7; D not resolved. Germline lookup yields CDR1 SGHRS and CDR2 YFSETQ. This CDR3 comprises 15 residues. CDR3 nucleotides: TGCGCCAGCAGCTTGGCCGTGGGATCGATCGCAGGCAAAGCATTC. It encodes CASSLAVGSIAGKAF.

The CDR3 DNA sequence: TGTGCCAGCAGTAGAGAGGGACAGCCCAATGAAAAACTGTTTTTT. Protein product: CASSREGQPNEKLFF. The chain employs TRBV6-5 and TRBJ1-4, with 7 bases fitting TRBD1. Unmatched junction bases numbered 8, after V lost 5 bases and J lost 5 bases. Germline V gives CDR1 MNHEY, CDR2 SVGAGI. CDR3 length: 15 residues.

The rearrangement joins TRBV5-1 to TRBJ1-4, with a tentative D call TRBD1 (6 bases). CDR1 and CDR2 from the germline V gene are SGHRS and YFSETQ. V lost 4 bases and J lost 0, with 10 bases in between. This CDR3 is built from 15 residues. CDR3 sequence reads: CASSTRDTTNEKLFF. The CDR3 nucleotides read TGCGCCAGCAGCACCCGGGACACAACTAATGAAAAACTGTTTTTT. Full variable domain (outside the CDR3, taken from reference TRBV5-1 and TRBJ1-4): KAGVTQTPRYLIKTRGQQVTLSCSPISGHRSVSWYQQTPGQGLQFLFEYFSETQRNKGNFPGRFSGRQFSNSRSEMNVSTLELGDSALYLCASSTRDTTNEKLFFGSGTQLSVL.